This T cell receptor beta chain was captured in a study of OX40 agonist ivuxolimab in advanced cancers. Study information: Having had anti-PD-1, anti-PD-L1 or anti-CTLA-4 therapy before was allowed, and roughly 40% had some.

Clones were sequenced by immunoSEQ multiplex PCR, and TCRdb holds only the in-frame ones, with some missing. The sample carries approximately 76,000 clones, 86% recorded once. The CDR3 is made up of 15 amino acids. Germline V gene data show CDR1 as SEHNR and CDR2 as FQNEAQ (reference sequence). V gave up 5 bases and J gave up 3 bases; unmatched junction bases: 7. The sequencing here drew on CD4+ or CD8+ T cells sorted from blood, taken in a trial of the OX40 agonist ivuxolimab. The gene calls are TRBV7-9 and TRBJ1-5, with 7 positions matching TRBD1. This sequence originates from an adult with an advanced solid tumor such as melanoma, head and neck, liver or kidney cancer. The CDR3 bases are TGTGCCAGCAGCCCCCAGACAGGGATCAATCAGCCCCAGCATTTT. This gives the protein CASSPQTGINQPQHF.